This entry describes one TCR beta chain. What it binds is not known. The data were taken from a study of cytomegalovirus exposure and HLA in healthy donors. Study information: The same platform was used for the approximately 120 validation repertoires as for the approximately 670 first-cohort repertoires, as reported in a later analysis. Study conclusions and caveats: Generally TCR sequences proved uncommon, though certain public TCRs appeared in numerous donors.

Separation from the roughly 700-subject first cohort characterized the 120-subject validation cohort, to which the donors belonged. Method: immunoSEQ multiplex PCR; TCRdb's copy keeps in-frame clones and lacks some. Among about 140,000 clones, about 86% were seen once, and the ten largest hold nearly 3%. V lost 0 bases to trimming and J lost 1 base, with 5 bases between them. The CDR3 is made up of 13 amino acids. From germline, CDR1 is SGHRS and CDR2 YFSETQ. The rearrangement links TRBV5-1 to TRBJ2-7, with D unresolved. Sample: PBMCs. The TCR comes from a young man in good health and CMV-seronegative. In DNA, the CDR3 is TGCGCCAGCAGCTTGGTCGTGTCCTACGAGCAGTACTTC. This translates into CASSLVVSYEQYF. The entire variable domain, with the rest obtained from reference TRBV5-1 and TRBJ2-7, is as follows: KAGVTQTPRYLIKTRGQQVTLSCSPISGHRSVSWYQQTPGQGLQFLFEYFSETQRNKGNFPGRFSGRQFSNSRSEMNVSTLELGDSALYLCASSLVVSYEQYFGPGTRLTVT.